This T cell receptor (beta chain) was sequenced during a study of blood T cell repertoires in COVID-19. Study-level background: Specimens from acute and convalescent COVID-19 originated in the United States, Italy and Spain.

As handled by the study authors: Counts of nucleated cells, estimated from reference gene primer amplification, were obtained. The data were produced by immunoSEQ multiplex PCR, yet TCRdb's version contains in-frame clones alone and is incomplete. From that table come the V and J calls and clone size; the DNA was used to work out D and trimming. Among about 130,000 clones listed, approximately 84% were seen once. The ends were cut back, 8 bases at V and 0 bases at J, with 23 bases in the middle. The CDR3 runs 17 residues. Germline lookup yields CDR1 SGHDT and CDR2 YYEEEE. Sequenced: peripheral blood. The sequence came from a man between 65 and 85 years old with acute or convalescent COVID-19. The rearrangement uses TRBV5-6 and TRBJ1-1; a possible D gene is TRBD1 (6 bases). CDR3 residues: CARSGPPGRDMNTEAFF. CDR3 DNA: TGTGCCAGATCTGGTCCCCCGGGACGGGACATGAACACTGAAGCTTTCTTT.